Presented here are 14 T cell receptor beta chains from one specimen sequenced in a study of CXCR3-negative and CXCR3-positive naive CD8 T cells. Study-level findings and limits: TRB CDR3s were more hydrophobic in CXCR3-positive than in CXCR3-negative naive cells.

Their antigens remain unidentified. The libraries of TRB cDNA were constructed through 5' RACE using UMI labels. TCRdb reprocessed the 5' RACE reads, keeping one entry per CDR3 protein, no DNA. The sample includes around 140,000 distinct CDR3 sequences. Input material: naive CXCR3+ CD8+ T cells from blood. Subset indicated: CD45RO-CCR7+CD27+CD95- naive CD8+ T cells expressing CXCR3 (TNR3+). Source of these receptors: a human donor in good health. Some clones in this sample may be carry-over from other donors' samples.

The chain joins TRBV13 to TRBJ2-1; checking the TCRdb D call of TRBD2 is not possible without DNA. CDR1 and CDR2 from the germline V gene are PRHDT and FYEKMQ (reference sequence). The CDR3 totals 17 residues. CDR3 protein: CASSSAYRGGPDNEQFF.

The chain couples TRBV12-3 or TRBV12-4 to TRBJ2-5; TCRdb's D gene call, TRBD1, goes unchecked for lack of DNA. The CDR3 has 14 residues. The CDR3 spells CASSDPTGGKTQYF.

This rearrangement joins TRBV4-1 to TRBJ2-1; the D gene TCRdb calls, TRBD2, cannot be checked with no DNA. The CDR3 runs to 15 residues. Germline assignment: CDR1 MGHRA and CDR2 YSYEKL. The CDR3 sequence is CASSPTSGGAYEQFF.

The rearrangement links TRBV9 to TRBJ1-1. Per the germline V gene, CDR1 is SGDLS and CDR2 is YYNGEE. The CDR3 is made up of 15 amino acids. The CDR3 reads CASTPVSAFNTEAFF. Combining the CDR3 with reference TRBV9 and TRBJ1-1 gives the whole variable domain DSGVTQTPKHLITATGQRVTLRCSPRSGDLSVYWYQQSLDQGLQFLIQYYNGEERAKGNILERFSAQQFPDLHSELNLSSLELGDSALYFCASTPVSAFNTEAFFGQGTRLTVV.

CDR3: CATGQDLHEQFF. The chain has TRBV10-3 and TRBJ2-1; TCRdb indicates TRBD1, and absent DNA this call remains unverified. The CDR3 is 12 residues long. Germline V lookup: CDR1 ENHRY, CDR2 SYGVKD.

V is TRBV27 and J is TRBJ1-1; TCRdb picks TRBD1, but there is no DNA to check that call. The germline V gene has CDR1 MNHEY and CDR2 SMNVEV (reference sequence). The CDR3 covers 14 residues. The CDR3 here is CASKPTGGNTEAFF.

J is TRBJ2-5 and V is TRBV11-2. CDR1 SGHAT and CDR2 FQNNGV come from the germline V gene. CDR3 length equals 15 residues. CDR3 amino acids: CASSLVIASRETQYF.

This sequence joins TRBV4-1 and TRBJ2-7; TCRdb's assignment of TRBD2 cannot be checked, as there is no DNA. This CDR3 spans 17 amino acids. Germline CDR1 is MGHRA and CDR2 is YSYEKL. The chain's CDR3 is CASSPYPGKRGSYEQYF.

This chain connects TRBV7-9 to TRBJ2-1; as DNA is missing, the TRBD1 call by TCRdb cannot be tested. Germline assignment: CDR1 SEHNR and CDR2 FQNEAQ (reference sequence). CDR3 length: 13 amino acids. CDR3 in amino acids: CASRRTEGAERFF.

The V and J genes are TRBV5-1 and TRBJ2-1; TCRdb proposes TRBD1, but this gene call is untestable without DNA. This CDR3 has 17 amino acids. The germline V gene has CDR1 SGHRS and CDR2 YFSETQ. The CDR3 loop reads CASTGDDIHSSYNEQFF.

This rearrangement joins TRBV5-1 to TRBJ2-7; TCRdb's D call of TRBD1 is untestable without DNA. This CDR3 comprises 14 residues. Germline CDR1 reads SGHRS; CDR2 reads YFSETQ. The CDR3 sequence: CASSRYRTDYEQYF.

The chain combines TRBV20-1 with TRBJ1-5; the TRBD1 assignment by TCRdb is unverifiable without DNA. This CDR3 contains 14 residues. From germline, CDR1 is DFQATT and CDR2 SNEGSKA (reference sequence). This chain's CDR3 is CSARHRVFNQPQHF.

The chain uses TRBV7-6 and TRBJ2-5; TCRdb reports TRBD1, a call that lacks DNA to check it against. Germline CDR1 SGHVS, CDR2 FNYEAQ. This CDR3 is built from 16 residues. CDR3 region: CASSLLPDSLQETQYF.

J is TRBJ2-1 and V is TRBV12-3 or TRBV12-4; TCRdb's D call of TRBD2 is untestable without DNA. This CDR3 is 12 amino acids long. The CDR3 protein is CASTGGLNEQFF.